Following are 10 T cell receptor beta chains from one sample sequenced in a study of cytomegalovirus exposure and HLA in healthy donors. The PCR ran on 60 Vbeta and 13 Jbeta primers. Assay: immunoSEQ multiplex PCR; the TCRdb copy retains only in-frame clones and omits some. The sample holds tens of thousands of clones; 65% to 70% are singletons and the top ten take 11% to 15%. Source material: PBMCs. The receptors were gathered from a male donor in good health and CMV-seropositive.

This clone was recorded a few times. This sequence joins TRBV2 and TRBJ2-2, with D possibly being TRBD1 (6 bases). The V end was cut by 4 bases, the J end by 3 bases, with 9 bases between. This CDR3 spans 14 amino acids. Germline CDR1 reads SNHLY; CDR2 reads FYNNEI. CDR3 bases: TGTGCCAGCAGTGGGGACACTTACACCGGGGAGCTGTTTTTT. This sequence encodes CASSGDTYTGELFF.

CDR3 DNA: TGTGCCAGCAGGGGTGAGGGGGCTTTTGAAAAACTGTTTTTT. This gives the protein CASRGEGAFEKLFF. The V and J genes are TRBV2 and TRBJ1-4; 7 bases are a match to TRBD1. The germline gives CDR1 SNHLY, CDR2 FYNNEI. The CDR3 spans 14 residues. Unmatched junction bases numbered 8, after V lost 6 bases and J lost 7 bases.

V is TRBV30 and J is TRBJ1-1; D is unresolved. This CDR3 has 11 residues. Germline V gene data show CDR1 as GTSNPN and CDR2 as SVGIG (reference sequence). Trimming left V 2 bases short and J 7 bases short, with 8 bases between. The CDR3 loop reads CAWSLSIEAFF. CDR3 sequence (DNA): TGTGCCTGGAGTCTGAGCATTGAAGCTTTCTTT.

The chain couples TRBV5-1 to TRBJ2-2, with D perhaps matching TRBD1 (6 bases). The CDR3 loop spans 16 amino acids. The germline V gene has CDR1 SGHRS and CDR2 YFSETQ. Trimming took off 0 bases at V and 3 bases at J, with 12 bases between the two ends. The CDR3 bases are TGCGCCAGCAGCTTGGCCCTACAGGGCGACACCGGGGAGCTGTTTTTT. Its translation is CASSLALQGDTGELFF.

This clone has a handful of counts. V is TRBV29-1 and J is TRBJ2-2; D possibly corresponds to TRBD1 (6 bases). This CDR3 region has 15 residues. The ends were cut back, 4 bases at V and 3 bases at J, with 15 bases in the middle. The germline V gene encodes CDR1 SQVTM and CDR2 ANQGSEA. CDR3 loop: CSVARQGLDTGELFF. As DNA, the CDR3 is TGCAGCGTTGCCCGTCAGGGGCTTGACACCGGGGAGCTGTTTTTT.

The chain uses TRBV15 and TRBJ2-7, with a possible D match to TRBD1 (6 bases). V was pared by 5 bases and J by 2 bases, with 19 bases between. The CDR3 extends over 16 amino acids. Germline V CDR1 and CDR2: LNHNV, YYDKDF (reference sequence). This CDR3 is CATSGGETTTPYEQYF. The CDR3 DNA reads TGTGCCACCAGCGGGGGCGAGACAACAACTCCCTACGAGCAGTACTTC.

This clone has more than one count but fewer than ten. In DNA, the CDR3 is TGTGCCAGCAGCTCGGCAGGGATCTATGGCTACACCTTC. As protein: CASSSAGIYGYTF. The chain couples TRBV11-2 to TRBJ1-2, with D possibly being TRBD1 (5 bases). The CDR3 has 13 residues. Trimming stripped 4 bases from V and 4 bases from J, with 10 bases between. CDR1 and CDR2 (germline): SGHAT, FQNNGV.

The chain is built from TRBV12-5 and TRBJ1-5, with 7 bases matching TRBD1. J lost 5 bases, V lost 2 bases, and 3 bases had no gene match. Per the germline V gene, CDR1 is LGHNT and CDR2 is FRNRAP. The CDR3 spans 14 residues. CDR3: CASGLWTGHQPQHF. CDR3 nucleotides: TGTGCTAGTGGTTTGTGGACAGGCCATCAGCCCCAGCATTTT. The full variable domain, rest sourced from reference TRBV12-5 and TRBJ1-5, is DARVTQTPRHKVTEMGQEVTMRCQPILGHNTVFWYRQTMMQGLELLAYFRNRAPLDDSGMPKDRFSAEMPDATLATLKIQPSEPRDSAVYFCASGLWTGHQPQHFGDGTRLSIL.

The V call is TRBV2, the J call TRBJ2-5, with TRBD2 identical over 8 bases. With 8 bases clipped from V and 5 bases from J, the junction kept 13 bases outside the gene matches. CDR1 is SNHLY, CDR2 FYNNEI, per germline. This CDR3 spans 15 amino acids. This CDR3 is CASGASGRRGETQYF. CDR3 bases: TGTGCCAGCGGGGCCAGCGGGAGAAGAGGGGAGACCCAGTACTTC.

The V gene is TRBV10-3, the J gene TRBJ1-1; a possible D gene is TRBD1 (6 bases). The CDR3 extends over 14 amino acids. Trimming left V 2 bases short and J 5 bases short, with 12 bases between. In germline, CDR1 is ENHRY, CDR2 SYGVKD. CDR3 sequence (DNA): TGTGCCATCAGTGAGCCCTCGACAGGAACTGAAGCTTTCTTT. It encodes CAISEPSTGTEAFF.